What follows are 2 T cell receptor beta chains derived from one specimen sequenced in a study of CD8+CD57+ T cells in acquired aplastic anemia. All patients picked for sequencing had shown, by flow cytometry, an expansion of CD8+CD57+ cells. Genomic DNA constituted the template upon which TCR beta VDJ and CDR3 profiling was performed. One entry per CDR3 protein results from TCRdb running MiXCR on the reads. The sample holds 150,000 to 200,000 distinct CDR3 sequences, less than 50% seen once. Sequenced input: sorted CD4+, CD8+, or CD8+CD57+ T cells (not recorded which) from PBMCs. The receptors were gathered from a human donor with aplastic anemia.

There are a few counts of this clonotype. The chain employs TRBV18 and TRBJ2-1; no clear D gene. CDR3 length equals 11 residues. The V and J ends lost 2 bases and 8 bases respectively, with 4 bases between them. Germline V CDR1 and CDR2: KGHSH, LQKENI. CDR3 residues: CASSPGYEQFF. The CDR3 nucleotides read TGTGCCAGCTCACCAGGATATGAGCAGTTCTTC.

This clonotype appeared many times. The CDR3 reads CASSRVRGRSYNEQFF. The CDR3 DNA is TGTGCCAGCAGTCGAGTTCGGGGCCGCTCCTACAATGAGCAGTTCTTC. The genes are TRBV12-3 or TRBV12-4 and TRBJ2-1; D might be TRBD1 or TRBD2, each matching 5 bases. The CDR3 length is 16 residues. V was cut by 5 bases and J by 0 bases, with 14 bases left in between.